This note documents a single TCR beta chain sequence. The antigen is unknown. At one end the junction does not follow the germline gene, possibly because of a read error. Other nucleotide sequences from this sample produce the same CDR3. This CDR3 is 13 amino acids long. Looked up from germline, CDR1 is DFQATT and CDR2 is SNEGSKA (reference sequence). Nobody among the patients had been given any treatment before thyroid surgery. MiXCR was used by TCRdb to re-call the PCR reads. The sample has some 19,000 clones; roughly 25% are singletons. This sample is drawn from a study of metastatic and nonmetastatic thyroid tumors. Study context: A comparison of repertoires was made across blood and tumor or nodule tissue from malignant and benign thyroid patients.

Study-level findings and limits: When malignant thyroid tumors were compared with benign nodules, TCR beta diversity was reportedly significantly higher in the malignant tumors. This held in both blood and tumor samples.

V gene TRBV20-1 combines with J gene TRBJ2-2; D is uncertain. The receptor's source is a male donor with papillary thyroid cancer or a benign thyroid nodule (not recorded which). Some clones in this sample may be carry-over from other donors' samples. Sample: blood. CDR3 loop: CSARDRITGELFF. The CDR3, as DNA: TGCAGTGCCAGAGATCGGATCACCGGGGAGCTGTTTTTT.